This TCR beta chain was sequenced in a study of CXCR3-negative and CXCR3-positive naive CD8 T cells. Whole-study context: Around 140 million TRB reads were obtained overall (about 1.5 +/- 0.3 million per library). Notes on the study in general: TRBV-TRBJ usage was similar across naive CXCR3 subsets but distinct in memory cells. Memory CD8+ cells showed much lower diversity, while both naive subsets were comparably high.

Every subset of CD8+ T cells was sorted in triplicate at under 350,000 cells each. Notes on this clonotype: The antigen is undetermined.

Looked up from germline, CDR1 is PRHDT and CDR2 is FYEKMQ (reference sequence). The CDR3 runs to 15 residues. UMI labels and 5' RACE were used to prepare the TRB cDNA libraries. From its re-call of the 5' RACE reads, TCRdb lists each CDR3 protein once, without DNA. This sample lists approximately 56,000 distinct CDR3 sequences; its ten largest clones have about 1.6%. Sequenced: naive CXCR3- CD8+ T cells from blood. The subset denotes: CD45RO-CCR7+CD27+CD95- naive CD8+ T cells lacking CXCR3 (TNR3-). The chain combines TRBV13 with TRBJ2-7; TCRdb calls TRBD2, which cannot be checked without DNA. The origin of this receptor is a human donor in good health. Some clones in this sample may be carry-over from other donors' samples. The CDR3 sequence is CASSSETSGVYEQYF.